Presented here are 32 T cell receptor beta chains from one specimen sequenced in a study of PD-1 blockade in classical Hodgkin lymphoma. Data came from immunoSEQ multiplex PCR; TCRdb stores just in-frame clones and leaves some out. The sample carries some 100,000 clones, roughly 92% recorded once. Brentuximab vedotin exposure varied among the patients, all of whom had relapsed after autologous stem cell transplantation. The sequences come from peripheral blood mononuclear cells (PBMCs), collected at baseline. Receptors originate from a human donor with classical Hodgkin lymphoma.

The chain uses TRBV19 and TRBJ2-3; a possible D gene is TRBD2 (5 bases). The CDR3 is 17 amino acids. V dropped 7 bases and J dropped 0 bases, with 20 bases sitting between them. In germline, CDR1 is LNHDA, CDR2 SQIVND (reference sequence). This CDR3 reads CASMSSGNALSTDTQYF. The CDR3 DNA follows: TGTGCCAGTATGTCCAGCGGTAACGCCTTGAGCACAGATACGCAGTATTTT. Together with reference TRBV19 and TRBJ2-3, the CDR3 gives the full variable domain: DGGITQSPKYLFRKEGQNVTLSCEQNLNHDAMYWYRQDPGQGLRLIYYSQIVNDFQKGDIAEGYSVSREKKESFPLTVTSAQKNPTAFYLCASMSSGNALSTDTQYFGPGTRLTVL.

The gene calls are TRBV23-1 and TRBJ2-7, with D perhaps TRBD1 (6 bases). TRBV23-1 is an ORF, with its function uncertain. Trimming left V 10 bases short and J 2 bases short, with 15 bases between. The CDR3 contains 13 residues. The CDR3 nucleotides read TGCGCCACCAGGACAGCGCGCCCCTACGAGCAGTACTTC. As protein: CATRTARPYEQYF.

This clone was seen a handful of times. The chain joins TRBV11-2 to TRBJ1-2; D call uncertain. The CDR3 spans 14 residues. Trimming took 7 bases from V and 0 from J, leaving 12 bases between them. The germline V gene encodes CDR1 SGHAT and CDR2 FQNNGV. For the CDR3, the DNA is TGTGCCAGCACCGTTGGACGGACTAACTATGGCTACACCTTC. Its translation is CASTVGRTNYGYTF.

The chain uses TRBV5-8 and TRBJ1-4; 7 bases are shared with TRBD1. Germline V gene lookup returns CDR1 SGHTS and CDR2 YDEGEE. The CDR3 has 15 residues. The V and J ends lost 2 bases and 5 bases, in that order; junction bases with no gene match: 6. This chain's CDR3 is CASSLLQGRNEKLFF. The CDR3 coding sequence is TGTGCCAGCAGCTTATTACAGGGGAGAAATGAAAAACTGTTTTTT.

The chain has TRBV14 and TRBJ2-7; 7 bases align to TRBD2. V lost 0 bases, J lost 6 bases, and 8 bases stayed unmatched. The germline gives CDR1 SGHDN, CDR2 FVKESK. This CDR3 has 15 amino acids. The CDR3 DNA follows: TGTGCCAGCAGCCAAGAGCTAGGCGGGAGCACCGAGCAGTACTTC. It encodes CASSQELGGSTEQYF.

This clone appeared a single time. V usage is TRBV25-1 and J usage is TRBJ1-5; D call uncertain. Germline CDR1 is MGHDK and CDR2 is SYGVNS. The germline V and J ends were trimmed by 3 bases and 0 bases, with 6 bases remaining between them. This CDR3 has 14 amino acids. The CDR3 DNA sequence: TGTGCCAGCAGTGACAGCTATAGCAATCAGCCCCAGCATTTT. It translates to CASSDSYSNQPQHF.

The rearrangement joins TRBV19 to TRBJ1-5; D call uncertain. Germline values: CDR1 LNHDA, CDR2 SQIVND (reference sequence). CDR3 length: 12 amino acids. The V end was cut by 2 bases, the J end by 6 bases, with 5 bases between. The CDR3 loop reads CASSISRQPQHF. In DNA form, the CDR3 reads TGTGCCAGTAGTATAAGTCGTCAGCCCCAGCATTTT.

The gene calls are TRBV30 and TRBJ1-5; no clear D. Germline values: CDR1 GTSNPN, CDR2 SVGIG (reference sequence). V was cut by 2 bases and J by 9 bases, with 11 bases left in between. This CDR3 is 12 amino acids long. CDR3 region: CAWSRPGGPQHF. The CDR3 DNA follows: TGTGCCTGGAGTAGACCGGGCGGGCCCCAGCATTTT.

Here the CDR3 reads CASRNQSPGANVLTF. CDR3 nucleotides: TGTGCCAGCAGGAACCAAAGCCCTGGGGCCAACGTCCTGACTTTC. This chain connects TRBV2 to TRBJ2-6; D gene unclear. The CDR3 is made up of 15 amino acids. V lost 6 bases, J lost 2 bases, and 11 bases lay in between. Per germline, CDR1 SNHLY and CDR2 FYNNEI. The full variable domain, completed using reference TRBV2 and TRBJ2-6, is EPEVTQTPSHQVTQMGQEVILRCVPISNHLYFYWYRQILGQKVEFLVSFYNNEISEKSEIFDDQFSVERPDGSNFTLKIRSTKLEDSAMYFCASRNQSPGANVLTFGAGSRLTVL.

The chain recombines TRBV30 with TRBJ2-6; D possibly corresponds to TRBD1 (6 bases). The CDR3 runs 15 residues. From germline, CDR1 is GTSNPN and CDR2 SVGIG (reference sequence). V dropped 3 bases and J dropped 2 bases, with 11 bases sitting between them. The CDR3 sequence is CAWRQGSAGANVLTF. CDR3 DNA sequence: TGTGCCTGGAGACAGGGATCTGCTGGGGCCAACGTCCTGACTTTC.

Only one count was recorded for this clone. The chain combines TRBV4-1 with TRBJ2-1, with a weak D call TRBD2 (6 bases). Germline-derived CDR1 and CDR2 are MGHRA and YSYEKL. This CDR3 is 16 amino acids long. The V gene lost 0 bases and the J gene lost 6 bases, with 15 bases spanning the gap. In DNA, the CDR3 is TGCGCCAGCAGCCAAGACCCCGGGAGATCTCCCAATGAGCAGTTCTTC. Its translation is CASSQDPGRSPNEQFF.

The chain joins TRBV18 to TRBJ1-2; D perhaps matches TRBD1 (5 bases). Trimming removed 3 bases from V and 7 bases from J, with 18 bases in between. CDR1 and CDR2 from the germline V gene are KGHSH and LQKENI. This CDR3 is built from 15 residues. CDR3 bases: TGTGCCAGCTCACCCCTTTCGACAGCTTACGGTGGCTACACCTTC. It yields the protein CASSPLSTAYGGYTF.

The genes are TRBV28 and TRBJ1-6; weak D call: TRBD1 (6 bases). V gave up 5 bases and J gave up 14 bases, with 10 bases separating them. The CDR3 covers 11 residues. Germline V gene data show CDR1 as MDHEN and CDR2 as SYDVKM. CDR3 in DNA: TGTGCCAGCAGTCCCCAGGGGACCCTCCACTTT. Translating gives CASSPQGTLHF.

In its sample, this clone was seen a few times. The chain combines TRBV5-1 with TRBJ2-1, with D unresolved. V was trimmed by 5 bases and J by 2 bases, leaving 11 bases between them. Germline lookup yields CDR1 SGHRS and CDR2 YFSETQ. The CDR3 has 14 amino acids. Written as DNA, the CDR3 is TGCGCCAGCAGAATTAAGGGAACCTACAATGAGCAGTTCTTC. Translation: CASRIKGTYNEQFF.

This chain uses TRBV4-1 with TRBJ2-2, with D hard to call. The CDR3 is 13 residues long. The germline gives CDR1 MGHRA, CDR2 YSYEKL. The V and J ends lost 3 bases and 4 bases respectively, with 6 bases between them. As DNA, the CDR3 is TGCGCCAGCAGCCATCAGACCACCGGGGAGCTGTTTTTT. It is translated as CASSHQTTGELFF.

The gene calls are TRBV27 and TRBJ1-5; no definite D call. Germline CDR1 and CDR2: MNHEY and SMNVEV (reference sequence). V gave up 0 bases and J gave up 0 bases, with 3 bases separating them. There are 14 residues in the CDR3. Here the CDR3 reads CASSLSRSNQPQHF. For the CDR3, the DNA is TGTGCCAGCAGTTTATCTCGTAGCAATCAGCCCCAGCATTTT.

The chain links TRBV5-6 to TRBJ2-7; 11 bases agree with TRBD2. CDR1 and CDR2 (germline): SGHDT, YYEEEE. Losses at the gene ends were 4 bases for V and 1 base for J; bases not matched to a gene: 13. This CDR3 is built from 18 residues. In DNA, the CDR3 is TGTGCCAGCAGCCAAACAACCGGGACTAGCGGATCTTCCTACGAGCAGTACTTC. This codes for CASSQTTGTSGSSYEQYF.

The chain carries TRBV27 and TRBJ2-7; D unresolved. Trimming removed 2 bases from V and 1 base from J, with 12 bases in between. The CDR3 has 15 amino acids. CDR1 is MNHEY and CDR2 is SMNVEV in the germline V gene (reference sequence). In nucleotides, the CDR3 is TGTGCCAGCAGTTTAAAGGCTTCTAATTCCTACGAGCAGTACTTC. Its protein is CASSLKASNSYEQYF.

V and J are TRBV20-1 and TRBJ1-5; TRBD1 is a possible D gene (6 bases). The CDR3 is 11 residues long. Germline V gene sequence: CDR1 DFQATT, CDR2 SNEGSKA (reference sequence). Trimming took 6 bases from V and 13 from J, leaving 16 bases between them. CDR3 in DNA: TGCAGTGCGAAAGGGGGGCAGGCTCAGCATTTT. This encodes CSAKGGQAQHF.

About this clone: The identical CDR3 is also encoded by other nucleotide sequences in the sample. The rearrangement joins TRBV4-1 to TRBJ2-1, with D maybe TRBD2 (6 bases). Germline V gives CDR1 MGHRA, CDR2 YSYEKL. Deletions cut 3 bases from V and 4 bases from J, with 7 bases between. The CDR3 is 13 amino acids. CDR3 nucleotide sequence: TGCGCCAGCAGCCAGGAGGGTTACAATGAGCAGTTCTTC. The encoded protein is CASSQEGYNEQFF.

This clone was recorded a few times. This chain uses TRBV2 with TRBJ2-7; 7 nucleotides agree with TRBD2. V dropped 7 bases and J dropped 3; count of bases not matched to a gene: 6. Germline CDR1 reads SNHLY; CDR2 reads FYNNEI. There are 13 residues in the CDR3. CDR3 loop: CASNLRESYEQYF. CDR3 bases: TGTGCCAGCAACTTGCGGGAGAGCTACGAGCAGTACTTC.

This chain joins TRBV27 and TRBJ2-1, with a tentative D call TRBD2 (6 bases). V was trimmed by 6 bases and J by 5 bases, leaving 14 bases between them. From germline, CDR1 is MNHEY and CDR2 SMNVEV (reference sequence). The CDR3 is 14 residues long. Written as DNA, the CDR3 is TGTGCCAGCAGCCCTTTAGCGGAAAACAATGAGCAGTTCTTC. This translates into CASSPLAENNEQFF.

V gene TRBV5-1 combines with J gene TRBJ2-7; D could derive from TRBD1 or TRBD2 (5 bases each). Per the germline V gene, CDR1 is SGHRS and CDR2 is YFSETQ. The V end lost 4 bases, the J end lost 4 bases, and 21 bases lay between the germline ends. The CDR3 runs to 16 residues. CDR3 loop: CASSADSGGVNYEQYF. The CDR3 DNA sequence: TGCGCCAGCAGCGCTGACAGTGGGGGTGTTAATTACGAGCAGTACTTC.

The chain combines TRBV5-1 with TRBJ1-1, with D uncertain. The CDR3 has 12 residues. The V end was cut by 2 bases, the J end by 3 bases, with 5 bases between. Germline assignment: CDR1 SGHRS and CDR2 YFSETQ. CDR3 nucleotides: TGCGCCAGCAGCTTAGCGGACACTGAAGCTTTCTTT. As protein: CASSLADTEAFF.

The chain links TRBV9 to TRBJ2-5, with D possibly being TRBD1 (5 bases). The germline V gene has CDR1 SGDLS and CDR2 YYNGEE. V was pared by 1 base and J by 7 bases, with 11 bases between. The CDR3 covers 13 residues. In DNA form, the CDR3 reads TGTGCCAGCAGCGTAAGTGGGCAGGGGACCCAGTACTTC. This sequence encodes CASSVSGQGTQYF. Variable domain in full (rest from reference TRBV9 and TRBJ2-5): DSGVTQTPKHLITATGQRVTLRCSPRSGDLSVYWYQQSLDQGLQFLIQYYNGEERAKGNILERFSAQQFPDLHSELNLSSLELGDSALYFCASSVSGQGTQYFGPGTRLLVL.

The V and J genes are TRBV7-8 and TRBJ2-7, with D possibly TRBD2 on 6 matching bases. Per the germline V gene, CDR1 is SGHVS and CDR2 is FQNEAQ. CDR3 length: 14 residues. V lost 10 bases and J lost 3, with 19 bases in between. Here the CDR3 DNA reads TGTGCCACCTCCCCGGGGGAGGCCGGCTACGAGCAGTACTTC. Its translation: CATSPGEAGYEQYF.

The V and J genes are TRBV5-1 and TRBJ1-2; TRBD1 aligns across 12 bases. J lost 2 bases, V lost 3 bases, and 5 bases had no gene match. Germline values: CDR1 SGHRS, CDR2 YFSETQ. The CDR3 extends over 16 amino acids. The CDR3, as DNA: TGCGCCAGCAGCTCCGGGACAGGGGGCATCAACTATGGCTACACCTTC. It is translated as CASSSGTGGINYGYTF.

The chain has TRBV9 and TRBJ2-1; 9 bases agree with TRBD2. CDR3 length: 16 amino acids. With V trimmed by 3 bases and J by 0 bases, 4 bases remained unmatched. Germline V gives CDR1 SGDLS, CDR2 YYNGEE. Written as DNA, the CDR3 is TGTGCCAGCAGCGGCCTTAGCGGGAGCTCCTACAATGAGCAGTTCTTC. Translation gives CASSGLSGSSYNEQFF.

J is TRBJ1-3 and V is TRBV2; the D is unclear. V was clipped by 2 bases and J by 4 bases, with 18 bases between them. The length of the CDR3 is 17 residues. From germline, CDR1 is SNHLY and CDR2 FYNNEI. CDR3 nucleotide sequence: TGTGCCAGCAGTGAACTAATGGGTCGGGTGGCCGGAAACACCATATATTTT. It is translated as CASSELMGRVAGNTIYF. Full variable domain (missing parts from reference TRBV2 and TRBJ1-3): EPEVTQTPSHQVTQMGQEVILRCVPISNHLYFYWYRQILGQKVEFLVSFYNNEISEKSEIFDDQFSVERPDGSNFTLKIRSTKLEDSAMYFCASSELMGRVAGNTIYFGEGSWLTVV.

The chain employs TRBV9 and TRBJ2-7; TRBD2 matches at 10 bases. The CDR3 contains 15 residues. Germline loops: CDR1 SGDLS, CDR2 YYNGEE. J gave up 5 bases and V 0 bases, and 5 bases lay outside the gene matches. The CDR3 region is CASSVELAGVDEQYF. The CDR3, as DNA: TGTGCCAGCAGCGTAGAGCTAGCGGGAGTGGACGAGCAGTACTTC. Using reference TRBV9 and TRBJ2-7 for the parts outside the CDR3, the full variable domain is DSGVTQTPKHLITATGQRVTLRCSPRSGDLSVYWYQQSLDQGLQFLIQYYNGEERAKGNILERFSAQQFPDLHSELNLSSLELGDSALYFCASSVELAGVDEQYFGPGTRLTVT.

The chain joins TRBV2 to TRBJ2-3; 7 nucleotides line up with TRBD1. Germline-derived CDR1 and CDR2 are SNHLY and FYNNEI. The CDR3 consists of 17 residues. V lost 6 bases, J lost 0 bases, and 12 bases stayed unmatched. The CDR3 DNA follows: TGTGCCAGCAGCCGCAGTTGGGACAGAAAGAGCACAGATACGCAGTATTTT. As protein: CASSRSWDRKSTDTQYF.

This chain connects TRBV7-2 to TRBJ1-1; maybe TRBD1 (5 bases). The CDR3 consists of 17 residues. With 0 bases removed from V and 0 bases from J, the gap between germline ends came to 14 bases. Germline-derived CDR1 and CDR2 are SGHTA and FQGNSA. CDR3 nucleotides: TGTGCCAGCAGCTTAGCACCCTCAGGGCCCATGAACACTGAAGCTTTCTTT. Translating it yields CASSLAPSGPMNTEAFF.